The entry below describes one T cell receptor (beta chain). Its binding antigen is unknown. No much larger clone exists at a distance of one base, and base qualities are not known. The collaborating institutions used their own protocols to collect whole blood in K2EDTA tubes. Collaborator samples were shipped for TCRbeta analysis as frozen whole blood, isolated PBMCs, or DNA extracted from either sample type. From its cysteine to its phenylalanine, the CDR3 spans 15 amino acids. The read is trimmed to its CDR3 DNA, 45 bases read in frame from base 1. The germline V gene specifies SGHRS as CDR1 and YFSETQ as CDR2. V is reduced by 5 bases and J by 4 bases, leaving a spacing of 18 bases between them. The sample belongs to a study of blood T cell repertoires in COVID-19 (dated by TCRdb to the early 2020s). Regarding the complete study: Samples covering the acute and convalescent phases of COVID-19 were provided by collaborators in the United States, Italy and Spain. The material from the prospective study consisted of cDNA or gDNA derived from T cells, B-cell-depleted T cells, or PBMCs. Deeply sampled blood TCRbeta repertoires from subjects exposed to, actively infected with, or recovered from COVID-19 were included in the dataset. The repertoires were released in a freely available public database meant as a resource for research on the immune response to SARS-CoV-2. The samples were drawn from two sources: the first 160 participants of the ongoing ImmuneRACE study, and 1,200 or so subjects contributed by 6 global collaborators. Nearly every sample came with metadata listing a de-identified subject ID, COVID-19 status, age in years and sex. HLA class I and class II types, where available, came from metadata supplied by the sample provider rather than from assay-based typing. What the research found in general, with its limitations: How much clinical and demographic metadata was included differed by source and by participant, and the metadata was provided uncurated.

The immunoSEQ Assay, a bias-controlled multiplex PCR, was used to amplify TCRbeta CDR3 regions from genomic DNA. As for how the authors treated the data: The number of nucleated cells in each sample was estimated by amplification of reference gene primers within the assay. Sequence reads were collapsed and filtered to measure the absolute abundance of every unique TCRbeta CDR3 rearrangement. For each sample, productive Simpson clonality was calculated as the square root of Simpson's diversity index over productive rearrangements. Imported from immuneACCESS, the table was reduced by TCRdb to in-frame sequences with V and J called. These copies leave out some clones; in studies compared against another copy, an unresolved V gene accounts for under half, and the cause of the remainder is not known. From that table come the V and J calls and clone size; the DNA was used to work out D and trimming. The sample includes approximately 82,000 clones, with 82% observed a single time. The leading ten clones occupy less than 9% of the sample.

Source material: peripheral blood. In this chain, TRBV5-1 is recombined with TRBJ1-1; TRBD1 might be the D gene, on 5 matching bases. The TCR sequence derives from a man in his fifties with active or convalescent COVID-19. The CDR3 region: CASREHLQAFTEAFF. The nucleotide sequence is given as TGCGCCAGCAGGGAACATTTACAGGCGTTCACTGAAGCTTTCTTT.